Listed below are T cell receptor beta chains from one sample, sequenced in a study of control samples from healthy donors and cancer patients. Clones were sequenced by immunoSEQ multiplex PCR, and TCRdb holds only the in-frame ones, with some missing. This sample has about 97,000 clones, with approximately 90% found just once. The sample taken for sequencing was blood. These receptors were collected from a woman between 18 and 29 years old in good health. The CDR3 runs from the conserved cysteine through the conserved F or W. The D gene is left open where the match is weak. Clone size appears in some rows only: once, few, many, or a class for an expanded clone.

NA	NA	TRBV5-1	TRBJ1-2	CASSGQGRRGYTF	TGCGCCAGCAGCGGTCAGGGAAGAAGGGGCTACACCTTC
TRBD1	NA	TRBV6-1	TRBJ2-3	CASSDPPGGGTDTQYF	TGTGCCAGCAGTGACCCGCCAGGGGGTGGCACAGATACGCAGTATTTT
NA	NA	TRBV4-2	TRBJ2-5	CASSRRGGETQETQYF	TGTGCCAGCAGCAGGAGAGGGGGAGAGACCCAAGAGACCCAGTACTTC
TRBD1	once	TRBV30	TRBJ1-2	CAWNTGQGAAGYTF	TGTGCCTGGAATACGGGACAGGGGGCTGCTGGCTACACCTTC
TRBD2	NA	TRBV6-6	TRBJ2-7	CASSETSRYEQYF	TGTGCCAGCAGCGAGACTAGCCGCTACGAGCAGTACTTC
NA	NA	TRBV14	TRBJ1-2	CASSWTASSYGYTF	TGTGCCAGCAGCTGGACCGCGTCCTCTTATGGCTACACCTTC
NA	NA	TRBV7-6	TRBJ2-1	CASSTRTGGDEQFF	TGTGCCAGCAGCACCCGGACAGGAGGGGATGAGCAGTTCTTC
NA	NA	TRBV4-1	TRBJ2-5	CASSQEGSGSLQETQYF	TGCGCCAGCAGCCAAGAGGGGAGCGGATCGCTCCAAGAGACCCAGTACTTC
NA	NA	TRBV6-1	TRBJ2-4	CASSATRAIAKNIQYF	TGTGCCAGCAGTGCCACTAGGGCCATAGCCAAAAACATTCAGTACTTC
NA	NA	TRBV7-9	TRBJ2-5	CASSLAQYYLTETQYF	TGTGCCAGCAGCTTAGCTCAGTACTACCTCACAGAGACCCAGTACTTC
TRBD2	NA	TRBV10-1	TRBJ2-3	CASSARGVSTDTQYF	TGCGCCAGCAGTGCGCGGGGGGTTAGCACAGATACGCAGTATTTT
TRBD1	NA	TRBV30	TRBJ1-2	CAWSDYTSGQGNLGYTF	TGTGCCTGGAGTGACTACACATCGGGACAGGGGAATCTTGGCTACACCTTC
NA	NA	TRBV18	TRBJ1-2	CASSRGADYGYTF	TGTGCCAGCTCACGGGGAGCGGATTATGGCTACACCTTC
NA	once	TRBV5-4	TRBJ2-7	CASSLEVGPYEQYF	TGTGCCAGCAGCTTGGAAGTGGGCCCCTACGAGCAGTACTTC
NA	NA	TRBV5-5	TRBJ1-1	CASSSTGTTEAFF	TGTGCCAGCAGCTCCACAGGGACCACTGAAGCTTTCTTT
TRBD1	once	TRBV27	TRBJ2-1	CAAGGPYNEQFF	TGTGCCGCAGGGGGACCCTACAATGAGCAGTTCTTC
NA	NA	TRBV24-1	TRBJ1-5	CASQGTSNQPQHF	TGTGCCTCCCAGGGGACTAGCAATCAGCCCCAGCATTTT
TRBD1	NA	TRBV12-5	TRBJ1-2	CASGLDRVYYGYTF	TGTGCTAGTGGATTGGACAGGGTCTACTATGGCTACACCTTC
NA	NA	TRBV19	TRBJ2-3	CASQLRGAVIDTQYF	TGTGCCAGCCAACTTAGGGGCGCGGTAATAGATACGCAGTATTTT
NA	NA	TRBV15	TRBJ1-1	CATSRVVGTGGKTEAFF	TGTGCCACCAGCAGAGTGGTAGGTACAGGAGGGAAAACTGAAGCTTTCTTT
NA	NA	TRBV2	TRBJ2-1	CASCYLHEQFF	TGTGCCAGCTGTTATCTCCATGAGCAGTTCTTC
NA	NA	TRBV4-1	TRBJ2-2	CASSQERVNTGELFF	TGCGCCAGCAGCCAAGAAAGGGTGAACACCGGGGAGCTGTTTTTT
TRBD1	NA	TRBV5-1	TRBJ1-2	CASSFRTGGDNGYTF	TGCGCCAGCAGCTTCCGGACAGGGGGCGACAATGGCTACACCTTC
NA	NA	TRBV5-1	TRBJ1-5	CASSPDRIGSNQPQHF	TGCGCCAGCAGCCCAGACAGGATAGGGAGCAATCAGCCCCAGCATTTT